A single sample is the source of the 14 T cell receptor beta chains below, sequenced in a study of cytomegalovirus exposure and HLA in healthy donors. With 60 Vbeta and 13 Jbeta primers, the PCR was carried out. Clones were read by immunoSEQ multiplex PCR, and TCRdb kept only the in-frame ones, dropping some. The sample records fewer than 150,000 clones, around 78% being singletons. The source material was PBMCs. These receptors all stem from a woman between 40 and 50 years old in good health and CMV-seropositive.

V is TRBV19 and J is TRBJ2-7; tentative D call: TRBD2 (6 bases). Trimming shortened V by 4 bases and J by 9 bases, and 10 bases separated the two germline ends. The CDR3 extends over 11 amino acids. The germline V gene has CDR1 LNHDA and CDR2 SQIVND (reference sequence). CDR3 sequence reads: CASSSGEWQYF. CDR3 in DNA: TGTGCCAGTAGTAGCGGGGAGTGGCAGTACTTC.

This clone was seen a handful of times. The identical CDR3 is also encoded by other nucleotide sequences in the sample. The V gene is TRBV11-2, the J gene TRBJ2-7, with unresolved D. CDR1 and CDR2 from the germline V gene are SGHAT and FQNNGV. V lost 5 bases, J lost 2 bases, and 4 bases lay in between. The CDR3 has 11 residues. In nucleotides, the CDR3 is TGTGCCAGCAGCCCCGCCTACGAGCAGTACTTC. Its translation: CASSPAYEQYF.

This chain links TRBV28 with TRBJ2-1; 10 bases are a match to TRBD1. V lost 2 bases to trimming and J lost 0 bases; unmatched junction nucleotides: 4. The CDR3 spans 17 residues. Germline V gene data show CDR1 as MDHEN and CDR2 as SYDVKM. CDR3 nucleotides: TGTGCCAGCAGTTTAGCCCGGACAGGGGGCTCCTACAATGAGCAGTTCTTC. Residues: CASSLARTGGSYNEQFF.

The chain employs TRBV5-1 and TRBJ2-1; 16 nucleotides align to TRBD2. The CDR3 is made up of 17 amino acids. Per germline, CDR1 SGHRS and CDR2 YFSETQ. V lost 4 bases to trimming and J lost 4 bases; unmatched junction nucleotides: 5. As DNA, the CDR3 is TGCGCCAGCAGCCGGGGACTAGCGGGAGGGACTTACAATGAGCAGTTCTTC. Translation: CASSRGLAGGTYNEQFF.

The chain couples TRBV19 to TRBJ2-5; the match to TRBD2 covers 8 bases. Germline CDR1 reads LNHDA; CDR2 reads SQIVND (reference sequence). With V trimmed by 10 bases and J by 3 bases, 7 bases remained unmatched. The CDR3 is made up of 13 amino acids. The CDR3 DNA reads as TGTGCCACCTCTCTAGCGGGCGAAGAGACCCAGTACTTC. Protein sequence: CATSLAGEETQYF.

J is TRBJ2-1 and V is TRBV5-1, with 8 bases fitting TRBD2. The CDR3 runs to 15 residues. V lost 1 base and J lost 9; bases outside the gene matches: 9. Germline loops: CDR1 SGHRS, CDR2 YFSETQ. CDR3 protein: CASSLLLAGTAEQFF. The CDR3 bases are TGCGCCAGCAGCTTGCTGCTAGCGGGTACCGCTGAGCAGTTCTTC.

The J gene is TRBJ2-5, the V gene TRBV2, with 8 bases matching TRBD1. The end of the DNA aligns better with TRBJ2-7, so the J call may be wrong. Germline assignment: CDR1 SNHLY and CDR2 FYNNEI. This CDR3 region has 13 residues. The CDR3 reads CASSRQGMGEQYF. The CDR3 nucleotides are TGTGCCAGCAGTCGACAGGGGATGGGCGAGCAGTACTTC.

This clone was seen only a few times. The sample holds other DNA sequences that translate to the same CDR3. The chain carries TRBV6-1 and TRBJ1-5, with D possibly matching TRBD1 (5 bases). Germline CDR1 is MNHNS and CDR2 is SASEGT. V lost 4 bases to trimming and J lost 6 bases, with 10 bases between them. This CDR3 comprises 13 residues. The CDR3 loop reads CASSGTTGQPQHF. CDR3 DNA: TGTGCCAGCAGTGGGACAACCGGTCAGCCCCAGCATTTT.

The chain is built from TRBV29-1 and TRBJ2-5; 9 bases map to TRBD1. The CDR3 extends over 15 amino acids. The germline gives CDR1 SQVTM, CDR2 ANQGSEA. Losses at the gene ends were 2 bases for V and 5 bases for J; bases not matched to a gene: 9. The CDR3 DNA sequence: TGCAGCGTTGAACCTCCCTGGGACAGGGAGGAGACCCAGTACTTC. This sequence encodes CSVEPPWDREETQYF.

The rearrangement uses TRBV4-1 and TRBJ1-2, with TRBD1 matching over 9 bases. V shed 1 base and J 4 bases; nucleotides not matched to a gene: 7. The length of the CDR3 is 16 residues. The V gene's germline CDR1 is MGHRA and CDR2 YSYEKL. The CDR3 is CASSQAPGQGGYGYTF. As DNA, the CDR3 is TGCGCCAGCAGCCAAGCCCCGGGACAGGGCGGCTATGGCTACACCTTC.

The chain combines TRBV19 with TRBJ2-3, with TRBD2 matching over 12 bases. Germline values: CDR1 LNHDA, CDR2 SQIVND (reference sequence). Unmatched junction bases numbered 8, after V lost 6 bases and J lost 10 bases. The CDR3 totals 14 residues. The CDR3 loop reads CASSQLAGGGAQYF. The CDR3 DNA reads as TGTGCCAGTAGCCAACTAGCGGGAGGAGGGGCGCAGTATTTT.

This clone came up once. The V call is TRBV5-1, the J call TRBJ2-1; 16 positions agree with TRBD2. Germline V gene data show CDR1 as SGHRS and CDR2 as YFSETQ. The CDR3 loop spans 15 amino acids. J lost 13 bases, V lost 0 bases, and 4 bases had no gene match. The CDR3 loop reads CASSLGGLAGGSQFF. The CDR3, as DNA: TGCGCCAGCAGCTTGGGGGGACTAGCGGGAGGGTCACAGTTCTTC.

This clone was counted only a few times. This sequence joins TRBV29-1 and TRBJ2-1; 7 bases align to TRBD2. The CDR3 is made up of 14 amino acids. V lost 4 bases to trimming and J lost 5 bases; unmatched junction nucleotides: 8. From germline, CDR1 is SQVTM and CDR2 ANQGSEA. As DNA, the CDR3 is TGCAGCGTTGTTGACTCCGGGACTAACAATGAGCAGTTCTTC. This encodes CSVVDSGTNNEQFF.

This chain's CDR3 is CASSLRWASGRGEQYF. Here the CDR3 DNA reads TGTGCCAGCAGCTTACGTTGGGCTAGCGGGAGAGGTGAGCAGTACTTC. The V and J genes are TRBV7-8 and TRBJ2-7; 10 positions agree with TRBD2. The J segment lost 7 bases and the V segment lost 2 bases, leaving 11 bases of the junction unmatched. This CDR3 has 16 residues. Germline V gives CDR1 SGHVS, CDR2 FQNEAQ.